This T cell receptor (beta chain) was sequenced during a study of shared clonotypes between healthy human individuals. CD45RO-negative cells were positively selected for CCR7, leaving out terminally differentiated effector memory CD45RA+ cells. Caucasian adults residing in Nashville, Tennessee made up all the donors. Assay used: immunoSEQ multiplex PCR; TCRdb lists only in-frame clones, some missing. The sample has roughly 850,000 clones, about 96% seen once; the top ten hold about 0.25%. The CDR3 sequence is 11 residues long. The V gene's germline CDR1 is GTSNPN and CDR2 SVGIG (reference sequence). The ends were cut back, 1 base at V and 3 bases at J, with 4 bases in the middle. Study conclusions and caveats: Richness estimates generally favored naive over memory subsets. Only blood was sampled, and tissue TCR repertoires likely differ from blood ones.

Concerning this clone: Its antigen is still unknown.

The sequence came from a man younger than 45 in good health. The V and J genes are TRBV30 and TRBJ2-7; D is unclear. Sequenced sample: naive CD8+ T cells sorted from blood. The CDR3 DNA reads as TGTGCCTGGAGTGCAGGCTACGAGCAGTACTTC. Translation gives CAWSAGYEQYF.